The rows below give T cell receptor beta chains drawn from one sample of a study of blood T cell repertoires in COVID-19. Data came from immunoSEQ multiplex PCR; TCRdb stores just in-frame clones and leaves some out. The sample includes fewer than 150,000 clones, roughly 85% seen only once; the top ten take 2.5% to 3%. Material for sequencing was peripheral blood. Receptors originate from a man aged 50-60 years with acute or convalescent COVID-19. The CDR3 runs from the conserved cysteine through the conserved F or W. Fields, in order: V gene, clone size, D gene, J gene, CDR3 DNA, CDR3 protein. A D gene is named only where the DNA matches it firmly. Not every row has a clone size; where given, it reads once, few, many or a size class.

V: TRBV7-9
size: -
D: -
J: TRBJ1-2
DNA: TGTGCCAGCACCAAATTGAGCTATGGCTACACCTTC
CDR3: CASTKLSYGYTF

V: TRBV7-3
size: -
D: TRBD2
J: TRBJ2-3
DNA: TGTGCCAGCAGCCCGGGGGGGGGCCCCACAGATACGCAGTATTTT
CDR3: CASSPGGGPTDTQYF

V: TRBV5-1
size: -
D: TRBD1
J: TRBJ2-2
DNA: TGCGCCAGCAGCTTGGTTGTCGGGACAGGGGGCTCCGGGGAGCTGTTTTTT
CDR3: CASSLVVGTGGSGELFF

V: TRBV6-5
size: -
D: TRBD2
J: TRBJ2-3
DNA: TGTGCCAGCAGGAATCAAGCGGGGCACACAGATACGCAGTATTTT
CDR3: CASRNQAGHTDTQYF

V: TRBV6-1
size: -
D: -
J: TRBJ1-2
DNA: TGTGCCAGCAGTGAAAGTTGGGGGGGAGGCTACACCTTC
CDR3: CASSESWGGGYTF

V: TRBV5-6
size: -
D: TRBD1
J: TRBJ1-2
DNA: TGTGCCAGCAGCTCGGACAGGTCCTACCATGGCTACACCTTC
CDR3: CASSSDRSYHGYTF

V: TRBV27
size: -
D: -
J: TRBJ2-7
DNA: TGTGCCAGCAGTCGGGAAAGGTACCACGAGCAGTACTTC
CDR3: CASSRERYHEQYF

V: TRBV5-1
size: -
D: TRBD2
J: TRBJ2-3
DNA: TGCGCCAGCAGCGCATTAGCGGGAGAGGGCGATACGCAGTATTTT
CDR3: CASSALAGEGDTQYF

V: TRBV18
size: -
D: TRBD1
J: TRBJ1-1
DNA: TGTGCCAGCTCACCACCCGGGACAGCCGATTTGAACACTGAAGCTTTCTTT
CDR3: CASSPPGTADLNTEAFF

V: TRBV11-2
size: once
D: TRBD2
J: TRBJ2-3
DNA: TGTGCCAGCAGCCAGGCACTAGCGGGAACGATGGATACGCAGTATTTT
CDR3: CASSQALAGTMDTQYF

V: TRBV5-4
size: few
D: -
J: TRBJ2-1
DNA: TGTGCCAGCAGCCCTGACAGCTACAATGAGCAGTTCTTC
CDR3: CASSPDSYNEQFF

V: TRBV5-1
size: -
D: TRBD1
J: TRBJ1-2
DNA: TGCGCCAGCAGCCCGGACAGGGGGCCGTCTTATGGCTACACCTTC
CDR3: CASSPDRGPSYGYTF

V: TRBV18
size: -
D: TRBD2
J: TRBJ2-7
DNA: TGTGCCAGCTCACCACCAGCGGGGGGCGCCATGGACGAGCAGTACTTC
CDR3: CASSPPAGGAMDEQYF

V: TRBV2
size: -
D: -
J: TRBJ1-2
DNA: TGTGCCAGCAGTGAAAAGCGGGGGCGAGACGGCTACACCTTC
CDR3: CASSEKRGRDGYTF

V: TRBV6-5
size: few
D: TRBD1
J: TRBJ1-2
DNA: TGTGCCACTGACAGGGAATTTAACTATGGCTACACCTTC
CDR3: CATDREFNYGYTF

V: TRBV2
size: -
D: TRBD1
J: TRBJ1-6
DNA: TGTGCCAGCAGTCCTACCGGGACAGGGGTTTCACCCCTCCACTTT
CDR3: CASSPTGTGVSPLHF

V: TRBV7-3
size: -
D: TRBD2
J: TRBJ2-3
DNA: TGTGCCAGCAGCTTAAAGGTTACTAGCGGGAGTGGGCTCACAGATACGCAGTATTTT
CDR3: CASSLKVTSGSGLTDTQYF

V: TRBV4-1
size: -
D: -
J: TRBJ1-5
DNA: TGCGCCAGCAGCCAAACCGACAGATCTCTTAGCAATCAGCCCCAGCATTTT
CDR3: CASSQTDRSLSNQPQHF

V: TRBV19
size: -
D: -
J: TRBJ1-1
DNA: TGTGCCAGTAGTATATCGGGGGATGGAGAAACTGAAGCTTTCTTT
CDR3: CASSISGDGETEAFF

V: TRBV9
size: -
D: -
J: TRBJ1-2
DNA: TGTGCCAGCAGCGTAGCGGAACAGGGCTATGGCTACACCTTC
CDR3: CASSVAEQGYGYTF

V: TRBV29-1
size: -
D: -
J: TRBJ1-5
DNA: TGCAGCGTTGATGCGGGGGCTGGTCAGCCCCAGCATTTT
CDR3: CSVDAGAGQPQHF

V: TRBV27
size: -
D: -
J: TRBJ1-5
DNA: TGTGCCAGCAGTTCTAGGACAGTTGGAGTCGGCAATCAGCCCCAGCATTTT
CDR3: CASSSRTVGVGNQPQHF

V: TRBV7-9
size: few
D: TRBD1
J: TRBJ1-6
DNA: TGTGCCAGCAGCTTATTACAGGGGGGTAATTCACCCCTCCACTTT
CDR3: CASSLLQGGNSPLHF

V: TRBV10-1
size: -
D: TRBD1
J: TRBJ1-5
DNA: TGCGCCAGCAGTGAACAAGGGGGCGCCCAGCATTTT
CDR3: CASSEQGGAQHF

V: TRBV10-3
size: -
D: TRBD1
J: TRBJ1-3
DNA: TGTGCCATCAGTGAGTCGACAGGGTCTGGAAACACCATATATTTT
CDR3: CAISESTGSGNTIYF